These T cell receptor beta chains were read from a single sample in a study of blood T cell repertoires in COVID-19. TCRdb keeps only in-frame clones here, not all; method: immunoSEQ multiplex PCR. The table records about 380,000 clones, 88% of them present only once. The specimen sequenced was PBMCs or T cells enriched from blood (not recorded which). The source of these receptors is a young woman who had recovered from COVID-19. CDR3s include the opening cysteine and the closing phenylalanine or tryptophan. The D gene is left open where the match is weak. Size is stated for part of the rows, as once, few or many counts, or as a class when the clone is expanded.

TRBD1,NA,TRBV9,TRBJ1-5,CASSRGQGVSQPQHF,TGTGCCAGCAGCCGCGGACAGGGGGTAAGTCAGCCCCAGCATTTT
NA,NA,TRBV7-8,TRBJ2-1,CASSLERGGTEQFF,TGTGCCAGCAGCTTAGAGCGAGGTGGGACAGAGCAGTTCTTC
TRBD2,NA,TRBV19,TRBJ2-7,CASSPLASGGSDAEQYF,TGTGCCAGTAGTCCTCTGGCTAGCGGGGGCTCGGACGCCGAGCAGTACTTC
NA,NA,TRBV27,TRBJ2-7,CASSSKVYSYEQYF,TGTGCCAGCAGTTCGAAAGTCTACTCCTACGAGCAGTACTTC
NA,NA,TRBV5-6,TRBJ2-1,CASSLGGTSYNEQFF,TGTGCCAGCAGCTTGGGTGGGACTTCCTACAATGAGCAGTTCTTC
TRBD1,NA,TRBV14,TRBJ2-3,CASSPRQGSSTDTQYF,TGTGCCAGCAGCCCCCGACAGGGGTCTAGCACAGATACGCAGTATTTT
NA,few,TRBV7-8,TRBJ1-2,CASSLGEGNGYTF,TGTGCCAGCAGCTTAGGGGAGGGAAATGGCTACACCTTC
NA,NA,TRBV30,TRBJ2-7,CAWSVGSLGVGYF,TGTGCCTGGAGTGTAGGCTCCCTCGGCGTGGGCTACTTC
TRBD1,NA,TRBV19,TRBJ1-2,CASSTGQGTSGYTF,TGTGCCAGTAGTACCGGACAGGGGACGAGCGGCTACACCTTC
NA,NA,TRBV6-5,TRBJ1-5,CASGSGVFDQPQHF,TGTGCCAGCGGATCAGGGGTTTTCGATCAGCCCCAGCATTTT
NA,NA,TRBV7-7,TRBJ2-5,CASSRGRVWEETQYF,TGTGCTAGCAGTCGAGGGCGGGTTTGGGAAGAGACCCAGTACTTC
TRBD1,NA,TRBV19,TRBJ1-1,CASSKQGILDTEAFF,TGTGCCAGTAGTAAACAGGGGATTTTAGACACTGAAGCTTTCTTT
NA,NA,TRBV6-5,TRBJ2-7,CASSTTPYEQYF,TGTGCCAGCAGCACCACTCCCTACGAGCAGTACTTC
TRBD2,NA,TRBV27,TRBJ2-3,CASSKVAGATDTQYF,TGTGCCAGCAGTAAAGTAGCGGGAGCCACAGATACGCAGTATTTT
TRBD1,NA,TRBV9,TRBJ1-6,CASSVAQGGYNSPLHF,TGTGCCAGCAGCGTAGCACAGGGGGGTTATAATTCACCCCTCCACTTT
NA,NA,TRBV18,TRBJ2-5,CASSPNLRVSTGTQYF,TGTGCCAGCTCACCAAATCTCAGGGTTTCAACCGGGACCCAGTACTTC
NA,NA,TRBV30,TRBJ1-3,CAWSSPGTSSF,TGTGCCTGGAGTAGTCCTGGGACAAGCTCCTTT
TRBD2,once,TRBV6-4,TRBJ2-3,CASSDTPGTSGVGDTQYF,TGTGCCAGCAGTGACACGCCAGGGACTAGCGGGGTTGGAGATACGCAGTATTTT
NA,NA,TRBV30,TRBJ2-6,CAWSAPRGTTGANVLTF,TGTGCCTGGAGTGCTCCAAGGGGGACTACTGGGGCCAACGTCCTGACTTTC
TRBD2,NA,TRBV5-4,TRBJ2-3,CASSLFGGGADTQYF,TGTGCCAGCAGCTTGTTTGGCGGGGGGGCAGATACGCAGTATTTT
TRBD1,NA,TRBV7-9,TRBJ1-6,CASSGTGTEMFEKDSPLHF,TGTGCCAGCAGTGGGACCGGGACAGAAATGTTTGAGAAGGATTCACCCCTCCACTTT
TRBD1,once,TRBV10-3,TRBJ1-2,CAISEYQGDGYTF,TGTGCCATCAGTGAGTACCAGGGGGATGGCTACACCTTC
NA,NA,TRBV9,TRBJ1-6,CASSPQQMTASPLHF,TGTGCCAGCAGCCCACAACAGATGACGGCTTCACCCCTCCACTTT
NA,once,TRBV19,TRBJ2-1,CASSAVMGRNEQFF,TGTGCCAGTAGCGCCGTGATGGGGAGGAATGAGCAGTTCTTC
NA,NA,TRBV4-1,TRBJ1-3,CASSQAGSGNTIYF,TGCGCCAGCAGCCAAGCAGGTTCTGGAAACACCATATATTTT
TRBD1,few,TRBV14,TRBJ1-1,CASSQVGTGAEAFF,TGTGCCAGCAGCCAAGTCGGGACAGGGGCTGAAGCTTTCTTT
NA,NA,TRBV6-5,TRBJ1-5,CASVGSWSNQPQHF,TGTGCCAGCGTGGGCAGTTGGAGCAATCAGCCCCAGCATTTT
TRBD1,NA,TRBV7-2,TRBJ1-2,CASSLAHGTGISYGYTF,TGTGCCAGCAGCTTAGCTCACGGGACAGGGATTAGCTATGGCTACACCTTC
TRBD2,few,TRBV2,TRBJ2-1,CASISGEERGKDNEQFF,TGTGCCAGCATTTCGGGTGAGGAGCGGGGGAAGGACAATGAGCAGTTCTTC
NA,few,TRBV7-2,TRBJ1-2,CASSSAPGDYGYTF,TGTGCCAGCAGCTCGGCCCCGGGTGACTATGGCTACACCTTC
NA,NA,TRBV3-1/TRBV3-2,TRBJ1-6,CASSRREGVSPLHF,TGTGCCAGCAGCCGAAGGGAAGGGGTCTCACCCCTCCACTTT
TRBD2,NA,TRBV5-4,TRBJ2-7,CASTGGGDQYF,TGTGCCAGCACCGGTGGGGGGGACCAGTACTTC
NA,NA,TRBV9,TRBJ2-7,CASSVGNRVYEQYF,TGTGCCAGCAGCGTAGGTAACAGGGTGTACGAGCAGTACTTC
NA,NA,TRBV19,TRBJ1-2,CASVSGGNYGYTF,TGTGCCAGTGTATCGGGGGGTAACTATGGCTACACCTTC
TRBD1,once,TRBV7-9,TRBJ2-5,CASSYDRVGETQYF,TGTGCCAGCAGCTACGACAGGGTCGGGGAGACCCAGTACTTC
NA,NA,TRBV2,TRBJ1-2,CASKGQTNYGYTF,TGTGCCAGCAAAGGACAGACTAACTATGGCTACACCTTC
TRBD1,NA,TRBV30,TRBJ1-1,CAWGTGVNTEAFF,TGTGCCTGGGGGACAGGGGTGAACACTGAAGCTTTCTTT
NA,few,TRBV28,TRBJ1-1,CASTFRTAIQRAFF,TGTGCCAGCACCTTTCGGACAGCGATCCAAAGGGCTTTCTTT
TRBD2,NA,TRBV5-4,TRBJ2-5,CASSLGGGGAEETQYF,TGTGCCAGCAGCTTGGGAGGCGGGGGGGCCGAAGAGACCCAGTACTTC
TRBD1,few,TRBV4-1,TRBJ1-5,CASSQEGTGTNSNQPQHF,TGCGCCAGCAGCCAAGAAGGGACAGGGACGAATAGCAATCAGCCCCAGCATTTT
NA,NA,TRBV6-5,TRBJ2-1,CASSYSSYNEQFF,TGTGCCAGCAGTTACTCCTCGTACAATGAGCAGTTCTTC
NA,NA,TRBV6-5,TRBJ1-5,CASSVLSNQPQHF,TGTGCCAGCAGCGTTCTTAGCAATCAGCCCCAGCATTTT
NA,NA,TRBV13,TRBJ2-1,CASSLRGLGQFF,TGTGCCAGCAGCCTCCGGGGGTTGGGCCAGTTCTTC
NA,NA,TRBV11-3,TRBJ2-3,CASSSGQTTDTQYF,TGTGCCAGCAGCTCTGGACAGACCACAGATACGCAGTATTTT
TRBD2,NA,TRBV10-1,TRBJ2-3,CASSSGGIATDTQYF,TGCGCCAGCTCTAGCGGGGGCATCGCCACAGATACGCAGTATTTT
TRBD2,NA,TRBV19,TRBJ2-6,CASRTGSGGDSGANVLTF,TGTGCCAGCCGAACGGGGAGCGGGGGGGACTCTGGGGCCAACGTCCTGACTTTC
TRBD1,NA,TRBV5-1,TRBJ2-2,CASRLLVFGTGNTGELFF,TGCGCCAGCAGATTGCTCGTCTTTGGGACAGGAAACACCGGGGAGCTGTTTTTT
NA,NA,TRBV11-2,TRBJ1-6,CASSLGAPLHF,TGTGCCAGCAGCTTGGGAGCACCCCTCCACTTT
NA,NA,TRBV7-8,TRBJ1-2,CASSPQTATTYGYTF,TGTGCCAGCAGCCCTCAGACAGCTACAACCTATGGCTACACCTTC
TRBD1,NA,TRBV27,TRBJ1-1,CASSPGTVNTEAFF,TGTGCCAGCAGTCCCGGGACAGTGAACACTGAAGCTTTCTTT